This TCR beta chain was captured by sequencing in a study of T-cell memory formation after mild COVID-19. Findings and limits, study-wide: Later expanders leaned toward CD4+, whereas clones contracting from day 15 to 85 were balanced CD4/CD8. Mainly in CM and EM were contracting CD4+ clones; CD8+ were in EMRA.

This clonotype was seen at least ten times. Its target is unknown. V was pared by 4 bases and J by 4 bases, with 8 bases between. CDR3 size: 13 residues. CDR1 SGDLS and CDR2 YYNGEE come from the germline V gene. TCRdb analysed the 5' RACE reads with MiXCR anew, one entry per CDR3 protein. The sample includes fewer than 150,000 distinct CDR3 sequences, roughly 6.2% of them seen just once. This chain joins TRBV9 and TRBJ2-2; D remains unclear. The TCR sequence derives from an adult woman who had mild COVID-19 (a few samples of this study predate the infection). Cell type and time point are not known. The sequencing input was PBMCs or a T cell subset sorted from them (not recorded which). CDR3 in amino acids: CASSPAPTGELFF. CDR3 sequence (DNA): TGTGCCAGCAGCCCGGCTCCCACCGGGGAGCTGTTTTTT.